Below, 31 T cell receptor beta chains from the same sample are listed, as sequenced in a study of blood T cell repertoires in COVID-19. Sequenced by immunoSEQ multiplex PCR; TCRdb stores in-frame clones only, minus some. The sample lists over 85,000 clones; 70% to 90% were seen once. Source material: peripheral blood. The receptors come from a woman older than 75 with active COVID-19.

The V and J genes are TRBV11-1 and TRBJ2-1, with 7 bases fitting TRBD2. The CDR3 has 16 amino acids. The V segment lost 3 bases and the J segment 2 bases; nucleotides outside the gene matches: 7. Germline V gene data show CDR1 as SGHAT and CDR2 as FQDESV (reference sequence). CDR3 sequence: CASSFGLAVTYNEQFF. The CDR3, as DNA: TGTGCCAGCAGCTTTGGGCTAGCGGTAACCTACAATGAGCAGTTCTTC.

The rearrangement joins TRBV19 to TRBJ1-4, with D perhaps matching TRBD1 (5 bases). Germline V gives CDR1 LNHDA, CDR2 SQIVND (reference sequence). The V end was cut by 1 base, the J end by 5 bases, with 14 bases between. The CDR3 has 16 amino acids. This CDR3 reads CASSIGTGTENEKLFF. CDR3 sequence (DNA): TGTGCCAGTAGTATAGGTACCGGGACTGAGAATGAAAAACTGTTTTTT.

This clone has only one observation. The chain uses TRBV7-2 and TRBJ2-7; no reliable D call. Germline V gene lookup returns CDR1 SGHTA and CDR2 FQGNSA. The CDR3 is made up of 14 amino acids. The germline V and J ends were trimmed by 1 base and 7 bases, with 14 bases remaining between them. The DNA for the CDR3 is TGTGCCAGCAGCTTAGTGACCCTTTCCGGGGAGCAGTACTTC. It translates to CASSLVTLSGEQYF.

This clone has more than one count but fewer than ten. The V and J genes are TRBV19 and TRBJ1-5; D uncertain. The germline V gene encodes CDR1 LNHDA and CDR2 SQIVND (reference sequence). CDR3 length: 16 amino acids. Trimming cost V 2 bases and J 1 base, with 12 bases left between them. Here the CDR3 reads CASSIYGVRSNQPQHF. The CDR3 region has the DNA TGTGCCAGTAGTATATATGGAGTCCGGAGCAATCAGCCCCAGCATTTT.

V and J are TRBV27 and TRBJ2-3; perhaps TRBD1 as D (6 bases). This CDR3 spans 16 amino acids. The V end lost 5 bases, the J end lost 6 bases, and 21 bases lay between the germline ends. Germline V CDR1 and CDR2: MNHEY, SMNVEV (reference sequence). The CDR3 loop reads CASSPPRLVDRDTQYF. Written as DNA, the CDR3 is TGTGCCAGCAGTCCCCCCCGACTCGTAGACAGGGATACGCAGTATTTT.

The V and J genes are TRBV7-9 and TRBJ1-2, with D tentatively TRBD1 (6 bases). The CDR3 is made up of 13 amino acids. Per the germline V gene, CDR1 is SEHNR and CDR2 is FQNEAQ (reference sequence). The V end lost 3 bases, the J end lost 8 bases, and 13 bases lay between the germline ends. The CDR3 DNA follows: TGTGCCAGCAGCTTCTTAACAGGGAACGGCTACACCTTC. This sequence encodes CASSFLTGNGYTF.

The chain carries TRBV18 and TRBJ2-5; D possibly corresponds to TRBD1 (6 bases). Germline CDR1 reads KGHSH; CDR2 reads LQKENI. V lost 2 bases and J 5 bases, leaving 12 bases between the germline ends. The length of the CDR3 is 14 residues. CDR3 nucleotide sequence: TGTGCCAGCTCACCAATTGGGGGCGGTGAGACCCAGTACTTC. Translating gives CASSPIGGGETQYF.

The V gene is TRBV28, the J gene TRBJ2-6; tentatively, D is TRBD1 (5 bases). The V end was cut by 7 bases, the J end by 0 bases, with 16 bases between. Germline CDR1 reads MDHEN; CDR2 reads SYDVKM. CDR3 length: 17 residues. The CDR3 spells CASTRQGGGSGANVLTF. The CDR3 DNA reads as TGTGCCAGCACCCGGCAGGGCGGTGGCTCTGGGGCCAACGTCCTGACTTTC.

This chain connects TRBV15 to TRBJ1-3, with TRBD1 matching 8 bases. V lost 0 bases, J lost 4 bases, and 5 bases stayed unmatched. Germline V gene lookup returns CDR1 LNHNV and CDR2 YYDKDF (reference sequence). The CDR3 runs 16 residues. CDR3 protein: CATSRDRTGTGNTIYF. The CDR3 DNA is TGTGCCACCAGCAGAGATCGGACAGGGACGGGAAACACCATATATTTT.

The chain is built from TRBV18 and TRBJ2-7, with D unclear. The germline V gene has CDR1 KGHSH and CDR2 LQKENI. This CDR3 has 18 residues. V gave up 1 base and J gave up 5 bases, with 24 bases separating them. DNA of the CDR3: TGTGCCAGCTCACCACGTCTACCCAGGTTTCAACCCCTTGACGAGCAGTACTTC. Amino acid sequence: CASSPRLPRFQPLDEQYF.

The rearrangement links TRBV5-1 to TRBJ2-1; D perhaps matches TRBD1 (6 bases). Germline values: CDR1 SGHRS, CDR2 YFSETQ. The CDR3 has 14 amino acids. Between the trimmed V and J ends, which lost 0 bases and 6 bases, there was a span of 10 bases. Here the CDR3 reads CASSLVSGVNEQFF. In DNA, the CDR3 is TGCGCCAGCAGCTTGGTATCAGGGGTCAATGAGCAGTTCTTC.

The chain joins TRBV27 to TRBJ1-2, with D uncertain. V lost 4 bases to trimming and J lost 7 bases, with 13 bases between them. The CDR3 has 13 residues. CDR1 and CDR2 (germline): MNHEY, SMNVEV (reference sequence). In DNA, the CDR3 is TGTGCCAGCAGTTCCCCCGCGGGTGGTGGCTACACCTTC. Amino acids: CASSSPAGGGYTF.

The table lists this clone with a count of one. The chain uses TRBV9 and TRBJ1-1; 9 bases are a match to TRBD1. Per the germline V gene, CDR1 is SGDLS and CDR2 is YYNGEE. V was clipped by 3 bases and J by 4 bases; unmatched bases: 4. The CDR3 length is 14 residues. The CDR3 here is CASSGGQGPTEAFF. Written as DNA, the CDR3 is TGTGCCAGCAGCGGTGGACAGGGGCCCACTGAAGCTTTCTTT.

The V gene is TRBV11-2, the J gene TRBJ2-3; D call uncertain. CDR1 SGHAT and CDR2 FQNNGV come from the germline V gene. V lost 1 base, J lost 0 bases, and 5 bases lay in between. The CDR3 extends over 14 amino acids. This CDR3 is CASSLGTSTDTQYF. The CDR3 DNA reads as TGTGCCAGCAGCTTAGGAACTAGCACAGATACGCAGTATTTT.

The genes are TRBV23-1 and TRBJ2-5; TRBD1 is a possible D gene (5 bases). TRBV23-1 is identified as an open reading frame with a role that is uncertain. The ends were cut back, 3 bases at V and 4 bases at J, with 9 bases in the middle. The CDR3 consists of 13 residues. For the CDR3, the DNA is TGCGCCAGCAGTCATCCAGGGATAGAGACCCAGTACTTC. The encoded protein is CASSHPGIETQYF.

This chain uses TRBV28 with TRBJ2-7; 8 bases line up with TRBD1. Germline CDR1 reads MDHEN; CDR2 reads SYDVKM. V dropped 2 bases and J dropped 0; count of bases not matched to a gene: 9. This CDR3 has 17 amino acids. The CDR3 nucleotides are TGTGCCAGCAGTTTAGGGGGGACAGGAAGTATCTCCTACGAGCAGTACTTC. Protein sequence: CASSLGGTGSISYEQYF. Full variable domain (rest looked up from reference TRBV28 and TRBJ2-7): DVKVTQSSRYLVKRTGEKVFLECVQDMDHENMFWYRQDPGLGLRLIYFSYDVKMKEKGDIPEGYSVSREKKERFSLILESASTNQTSMYLCASSLGGTGSISYEQYFGPGTRLTVT.

As DNA, the CDR3 is TGTGCCAGCAGCACCCGGACTAGCGGGATGGCGGATACGCAGTATTTT. Amino acid sequence: CASSTRTSGMADTQYF. The J gene is TRBJ2-3, the V gene TRBV5-4, with 12 bases matching TRBD2. This CDR3 has 16 residues. V shed 4 bases and J 6 bases; nucleotides not matched to a gene: 9. The germline gives CDR1 SGHNT, CDR2 YYREEE (reference sequence). The whole variable domain, remainder taken from reference TRBV5-4 and TRBJ2-3, is ETGVTQSPTHLIKTRGQQVTLRCSSQSGHNTVSWYQQALGQGPQFIFQYYREEENGRGNFPPRFSGLQFPNYSSELNVNALELDDSALYLCASSTRTSGMADTQYFGPGTRLTVL.

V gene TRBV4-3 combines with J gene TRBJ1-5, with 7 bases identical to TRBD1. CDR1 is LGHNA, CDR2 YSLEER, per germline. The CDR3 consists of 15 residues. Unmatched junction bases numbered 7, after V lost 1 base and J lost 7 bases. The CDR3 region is CASSQATGSDQPQHF. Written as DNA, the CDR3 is TGCGCCAGCAGCCAAGCGACAGGGAGTGACCAGCCCCAGCATTTT.

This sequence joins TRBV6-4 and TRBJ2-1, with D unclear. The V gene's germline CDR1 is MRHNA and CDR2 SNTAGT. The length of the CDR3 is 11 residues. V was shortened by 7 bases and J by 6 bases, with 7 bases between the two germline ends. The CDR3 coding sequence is TGTGCCAGCAAGCTTAGCAATGAGCAGTTCTTC. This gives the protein CASKLSNEQFF.

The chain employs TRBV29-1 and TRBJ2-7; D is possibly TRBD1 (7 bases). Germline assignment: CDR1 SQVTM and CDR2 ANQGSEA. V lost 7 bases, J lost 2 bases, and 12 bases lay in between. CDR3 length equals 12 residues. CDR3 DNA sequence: TGCAGCGCCGCGGGACAGCCCTACGAGCAGTACTTC. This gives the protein CSAAGQPYEQYF.

The CDR3 nucleotides read TGTGCCAGCAAATCGTGGACTAGCGGCACAGATACGCAGTATTTT. This translates into CASKSWTSGTDTQYF. The chain links TRBV6-5 to TRBJ2-3, with 9 bases identical to TRBD2. The CDR3 sequence is 15 residues long. CDR1 and CDR2 (germline): MNHEY, SVGAGI. The ends lost 7 bases at V and 1 base at J; junction bases unmatched: 6.

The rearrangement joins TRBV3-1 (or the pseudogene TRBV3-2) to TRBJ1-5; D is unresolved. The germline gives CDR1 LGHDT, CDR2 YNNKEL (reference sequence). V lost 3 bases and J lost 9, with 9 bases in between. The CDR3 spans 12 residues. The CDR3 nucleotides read TGTGCCAGCAGCCAGGCCTCTGGGCCCCAGCATTTT. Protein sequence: CASSQASGPQHF.

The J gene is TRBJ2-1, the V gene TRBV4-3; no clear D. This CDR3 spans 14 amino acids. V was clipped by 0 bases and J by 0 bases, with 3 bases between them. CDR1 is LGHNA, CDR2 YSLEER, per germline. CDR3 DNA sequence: TGCGCCAGCAGCCAAGACGTCTCCTACAATGAGCAGTTCTTC. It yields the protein CASSQDVSYNEQFF.

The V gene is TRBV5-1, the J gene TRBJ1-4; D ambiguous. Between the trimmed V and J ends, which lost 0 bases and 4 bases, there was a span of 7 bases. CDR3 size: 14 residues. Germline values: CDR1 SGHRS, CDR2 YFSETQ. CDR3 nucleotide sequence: TGCGCCAGCAGCTTGGGAGGGAATAATGAAAAACTGTTTTTT. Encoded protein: CASSLGGNNEKLFF.

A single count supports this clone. The CDR3 bases are TGTGCCACCAGCAGAGACCCAACAGAAAAACTGTTTTTT. Translated: CATSRDPTEKLFF. The J gene is TRBJ1-4, the V gene TRBV15; D is unclear. V lost 0 bases and J 8 bases, leaving 7 bases between the germline ends. Germline CDR1 and CDR2: LNHNV and YYDKDF (reference sequence). The CDR3 consists of 13 residues.

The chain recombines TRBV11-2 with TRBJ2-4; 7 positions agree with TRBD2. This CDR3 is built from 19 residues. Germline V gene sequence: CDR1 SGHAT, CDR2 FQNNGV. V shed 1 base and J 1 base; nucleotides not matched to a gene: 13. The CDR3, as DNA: TGTGCCAGCAGCTTAGTTGGCGGGAGTAGTATTTGGGCCAAAAACATTCAGTACTTC. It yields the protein CASSLVGGSSIWAKNIQYF. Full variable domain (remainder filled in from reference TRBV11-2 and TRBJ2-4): EAGVAQSPRYKIIEKRQSVAFWCNPISGHATLYWYQQILGQGPKLLIQFQNNGVVDDSQLPKDRFSAERLKGVDSTLKIQPAKLEDSAVYLCASSLVGGSSIWAKNIQYFGAGTRLSVL.

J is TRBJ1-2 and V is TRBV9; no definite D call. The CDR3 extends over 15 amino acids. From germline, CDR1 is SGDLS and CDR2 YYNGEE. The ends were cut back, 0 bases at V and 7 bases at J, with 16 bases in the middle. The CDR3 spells CASSVEPQASGGYTF. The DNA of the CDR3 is TGTGCCAGCAGCGTAGAGCCGCAGGCATCTGGTGGCTACACCTTC.

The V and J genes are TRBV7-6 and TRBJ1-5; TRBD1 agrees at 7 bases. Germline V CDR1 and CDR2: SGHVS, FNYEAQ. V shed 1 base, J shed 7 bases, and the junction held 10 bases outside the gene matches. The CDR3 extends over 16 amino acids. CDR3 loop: CASSLDPQGSRQPQHF. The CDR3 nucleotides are TGTGCCAGCAGCTTAGACCCACAGGGGTCTAGGCAGCCCCAGCATTTT.

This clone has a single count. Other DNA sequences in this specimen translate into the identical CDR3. The CDR3 bases are TGCGCCAGCAGCTTGGACCAGGGGGGATATGGCTACACCTTC. Protein sequence: CASSLDQGGYGYTF. V gene TRBV5-1 combines with J gene TRBJ1-2, with 7 bases identical to TRBD1. CDR3 length: 14 residues. The J segment lost 5 bases and the V segment lost 0 bases, leaving 4 bases of the junction unmatched. Germline V gene lookup returns CDR1 SGHRS and CDR2 YFSETQ.

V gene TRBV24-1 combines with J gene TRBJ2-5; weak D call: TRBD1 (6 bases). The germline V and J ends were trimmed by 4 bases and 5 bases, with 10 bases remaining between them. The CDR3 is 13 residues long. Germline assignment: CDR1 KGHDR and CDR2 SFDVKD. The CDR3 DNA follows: TGTGCCACCAGTGAGGGGGCTCGGGAGACCCAGTACTTC. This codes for CATSEGARETQYF.

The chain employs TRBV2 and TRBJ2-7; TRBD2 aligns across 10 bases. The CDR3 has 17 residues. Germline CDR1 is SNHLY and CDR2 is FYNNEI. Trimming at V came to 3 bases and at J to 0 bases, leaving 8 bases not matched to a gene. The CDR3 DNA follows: TGTGCCAGCAGTGATTGGGCTAGCGGGGGCCTCTCCTACGAGCAGTACTTC. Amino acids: CASSDWASGGLSYEQYF.